The 14 T cell receptor beta chains below come from one sample, sequenced in a study of blood T cell repertoires in COVID-19. Generated by immunoSEQ multiplex PCR, the TCRdb table keeps only in-frame clones and is missing some. Among around 300,000 clones listed, approximately 91% were seen once. Source material: PBMCs or T cells enriched from blood (not recorded which). Source of these receptors: a woman aged 35 to 49 who had recovered from COVID-19.

This chain uses TRBV5-1 with TRBJ1-2, with D hard to call. The germline V gene has CDR1 SGHRS and CDR2 YFSETQ. This CDR3 has 17 residues. Trimming took off 0 bases at V and 0 bases at J, with 15 bases between the two ends. DNA of the CDR3: TGCGCCAGCAGCTTGGCCCCTATTAGTCCTTCTAACTATGGCTACACCTTC. Translation gives CASSLAPISPSNYGYTF. The whole variable domain, filled in from reference TRBV5-1 and TRBJ1-2, reads KAGVTQTPRYLIKTRGQQVTLSCSPISGHRSVSWYQQTPGQGLQFLFEYFSETQRNKGNFPGRFSGRQFSNSRSEMNVSTLELGDSALYLCASSLAPISPSNYGYTFGSGTRLTVV.

The V gene is TRBV7-9, the J gene TRBJ2-7, with TRBD1 matching 12 bases. The CDR3 totals 18 residues. J lost 2 bases, V lost 5 bases, and 13 bases had no gene match. The V gene's germline CDR1 is SEHNR and CDR2 FQNEAQ (reference sequence). The CDR3 DNA reads as TGTGCCAGCAGCGCGGGGACAGGGGGCGGGTATTTGACCTACGAGCAGTACTTC. Amino acid sequence: CASSAGTGGGYLTYEQYF.

J is TRBJ2-2 and V is TRBV18; perhaps TRBD1 as D (6 bases). The germline CDR1 and CDR2 sequences are KGHSH and LQKENI. The ends were cut back, 4 bases at V and 0 bases at J, with 12 bases in the middle. The CDR3 is made up of 16 amino acids. The CDR3 bases are TGTGCCAGCTCACTGTGGGACATTTCGAACACCGGGGAGCTGTTTTTT. It translates to CASSLWDISNTGELFF.

The V gene is TRBV5-6, the J gene TRBJ1-1, with 10 bases that match TRBD1. The V segment lost 1 base and the J segment 3 bases; nucleotides outside the gene matches: 9. The CDR3 consists of 17 residues. Germline V gene data show CDR1 as SGHDT and CDR2 as YYEEEE. The CDR3 reads CASSLSPGQGIHTEAFF. CDR3 nucleotide sequence: TGTGCCAGCAGCTTGTCCCCGGGACAGGGGATTCACACTGAAGCTTTCTTT.

The genes are TRBV10-3 and TRBJ1-6, with D hard to call. V lost 8 bases and J 14 bases, leaving 10 bases between the germline ends. The CDR3 length is 10 residues. Germline CDR1 ENHRY, CDR2 SYGVKD. CDR3 bases: TGTGCCATCGGATTGACAACCCTCCACTTT. This gives the protein CAIGLTTLHF.

CDR3 amino acids: CARGGTGLAKNIQYF. CDR3 in DNA: TGTGCCAGGGGAGGGACAGGGCTAGCCAAAAACATTCAGTACTTC. This chain uses TRBV2 with TRBJ2-4; 9 nucleotides line up with TRBD1. From germline, CDR1 is SNHLY and CDR2 FYNNEI. The trim removed 9 bases at V and 0 bases at J, leaving 6 bases unmatched. The length of the CDR3 is 15 residues.

This sequence joins TRBV18 and TRBJ1-3; 9 bases are a match to TRBD1. With 1 base clipped from V and 0 bases from J, the junction kept 7 bases outside the gene matches. The CDR3 totals 18 residues. Per germline, CDR1 KGHSH and CDR2 LQKENI. CDR3: CASSPQRTGVGSGNTIYF. The DNA of the CDR3 is TGTGCCAGCTCACCACAACGGACAGGGGTAGGCTCTGGAAACACCATATATTTT.

The rearrangement uses TRBV2 and TRBJ2-1, with TRBD2 matching over 7 bases. From germline, CDR1 is SNHLY and CDR2 FYNNEI. The CDR3 is made up of 13 amino acids. CDR3 sequence (DNA): TGTACCGGCGCGGGGGAGAACTACAATGAGCAGTTCTTC. Amino acids: CTGAGENYNEQFF.

This clone turned up a few times. The V call is TRBV9, the J call TRBJ1-4, with 7 bases matching TRBD1. Germline V CDR1 and CDR2: SGDLS, YYNGEE. The CDR3 spans 14 residues. With V trimmed by 2 bases and J by 6 bases, 4 bases remained unmatched. The CDR3 reads CASSVSRGDEKLFF. CDR3 sequence (DNA): TGTGCCAGCAGCGTCAGCAGGGGGGATGAAAAACTGTTTTTT.

CDR3 sequence reads: CASSVAGGDFIEDTQYF. CDR3 sequence (DNA): TGTGCCAGCAGCGTAGCGGGTGGGGACTTTATAGAAGATACGCAGTATTTT. J is TRBJ2-3 and V is TRBV9, with D maybe TRBD2 (6 bases). Germline values: CDR1 SGDLS, CDR2 YYNGEE. The CDR3 sequence is 17 residues long. Trimming left V 0 bases short and J 5 bases short, with 19 bases between. The whole variable domain, remainder taken from reference TRBV9 and TRBJ2-3, is DSGVTQTPKHLITATGQRVTLRCSPRSGDLSVYWYQQSLDQGLQFLIQYYNGEERAKGNILERFSAQQFPDLHSELNLSSLELGDSALYFCASSVAGGDFIEDTQYFGPGTRLTVL.

Here the CDR3 DNA reads TGTGCCAGCAGCACTGACAGGGTAGGAGGCTACACCTTC. Translated, it gives CASSTDRVGGYTF. This chain connects TRBV7-9 to TRBJ1-2; TRBD1 agrees at 7 bases. Germline assignment: CDR1 SEHNR and CDR2 FQNEAQ (reference sequence). This CDR3 comprises 13 residues. Trimming removed 5 bases from V and 8 bases from J; junction bases left unmatched: 8.

V and J are TRBV29-1 and TRBJ2-2; possible D gene TRBD2, 6 bases. Germline CDR1 and CDR2: SQVTM and ANQGSEA. V gave up 5 bases and J gave up 6 bases, with 19 bases separating them. The CDR3 has 15 amino acids. CDR3 sequence reads: CSVQSRQGGSGELFF. DNA for the CDR3: TGCAGCGTTCAATCTCGTCAGGGAGGATCCGGGGAGCTGTTTTTT.

This chain joins TRBV4-1 and TRBJ2-1, with a possible D match to TRBD1 (6 bases). Germline V lookup: CDR1 MGHRA, CDR2 YSYEKL. The CDR3 extends over 18 amino acids. The germline V and J ends were trimmed by 0 bases and 6 bases, with 21 bases remaining between them. The CDR3 loop reads CASSQDLQGWNRPNEQFF. CDR3 in DNA: TGCGCCAGCAGCCAAGATCTACAGGGCTGGAATAGGCCCAATGAGCAGTTCTTC.

The chain joins TRBV4-1 to TRBJ1-1; D gene unclear. CDR3 size: 14 residues. The V end lost 4 bases, the J end lost 10 bases, and 19 bases lay between the germline ends. Germline CDR1 and CDR2: MGHRA and YSYEKL. The CDR3 here is CASSRAAADGGAFF. DNA of the CDR3: TGCGCCAGCAGCCGAGCCGCTGCCGACGGCGGAGCTTTCTTT.